This T cell receptor (beta chain) came from a study of CD4 and CD8 cells across lung adenocarcinoma regions. Concerning this clonotype: The CDR3 does not end in the conserved phenylalanine or tryptophan, so this is likely a read error. The DNA is left out, because the CDR3 cannot be placed on it with certainty; the CDR3 is given as TCRdb lists it.

Localized lung adenocarcinoma, a non-small cell lung cancer, affected the donors. One entry per CDR3 protein results from TCRdb running MiXCR on the PCR reads. Of approximately 11,000 distinct CDR3 sequences in the sample, about 55% were seen once. From germline, CDR1 is MNHEY and CDR2 SVGAGI. The CDR3 is made up of 13 amino acids, end residues included. Source material: CD4+ T cells from the center of a lung tumor. This sequence originates from a male donor with lung adenocarcinoma. The CD4 and CD8 labels of this study may be unreliable. The chain links TRBV6-5 to TRBJ2-5; the table assigns TRBD1, which was not confirmed against the DNA. CDR3 sequence reads: CASSYSGTATPSL.